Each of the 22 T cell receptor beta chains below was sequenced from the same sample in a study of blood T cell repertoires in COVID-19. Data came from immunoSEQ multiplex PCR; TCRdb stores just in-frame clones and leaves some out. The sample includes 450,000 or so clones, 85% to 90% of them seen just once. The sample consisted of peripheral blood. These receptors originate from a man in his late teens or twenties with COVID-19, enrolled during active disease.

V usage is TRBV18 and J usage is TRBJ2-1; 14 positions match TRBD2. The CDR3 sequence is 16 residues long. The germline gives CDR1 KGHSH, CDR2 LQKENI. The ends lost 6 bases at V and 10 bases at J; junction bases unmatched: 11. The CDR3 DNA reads TGTGCCAGCTCGGTACAGACTAGCGGGAGGGCTTCGGAGCAGTTCTTC. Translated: CASSVQTSGRASEQFF. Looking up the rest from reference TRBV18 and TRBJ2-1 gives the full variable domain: NAGVMQNPRHLVRRRGQEARLRCSPMKGHSHVYWYRQLPEEGLKFMVYLQKENIIDESGMPKERFSAEFPKEGPSILRIQQVVRGDSAAYFCASSVQTSGRASEQFFGPGTRLTVL.

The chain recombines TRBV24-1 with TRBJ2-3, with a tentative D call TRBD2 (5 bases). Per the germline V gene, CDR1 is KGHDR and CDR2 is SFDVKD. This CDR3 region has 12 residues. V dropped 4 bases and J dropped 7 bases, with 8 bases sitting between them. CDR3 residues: CATSDPGYTQYF. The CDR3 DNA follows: TGTGCCACCAGTGACCCGGGGTATACGCAGTATTTT.

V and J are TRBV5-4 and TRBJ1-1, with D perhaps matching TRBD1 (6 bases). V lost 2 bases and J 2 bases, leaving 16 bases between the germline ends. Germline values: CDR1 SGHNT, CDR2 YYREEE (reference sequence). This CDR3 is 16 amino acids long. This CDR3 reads CASSFQQGRGNTEAFF. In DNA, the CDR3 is TGTGCCAGCAGCTTCCAACAGGGAAGGGGTAACACTGAAGCTTTCTTT.

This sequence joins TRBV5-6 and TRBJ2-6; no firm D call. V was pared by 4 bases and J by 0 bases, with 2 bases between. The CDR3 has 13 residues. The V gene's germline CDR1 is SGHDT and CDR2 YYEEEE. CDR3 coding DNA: TGTGCCAGCAGCCACTCTGGGGCCAACGTCCTGACTTTC. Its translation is CASSHSGANVLTF.

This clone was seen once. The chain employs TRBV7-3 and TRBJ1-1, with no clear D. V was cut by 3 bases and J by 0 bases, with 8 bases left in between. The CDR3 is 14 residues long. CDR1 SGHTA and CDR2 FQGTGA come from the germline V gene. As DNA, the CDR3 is TGTGCCAGCAGCTTGGGAGGGATGAACACTGAAGCTTTCTTT. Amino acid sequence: CASSLGGMNTEAFF.

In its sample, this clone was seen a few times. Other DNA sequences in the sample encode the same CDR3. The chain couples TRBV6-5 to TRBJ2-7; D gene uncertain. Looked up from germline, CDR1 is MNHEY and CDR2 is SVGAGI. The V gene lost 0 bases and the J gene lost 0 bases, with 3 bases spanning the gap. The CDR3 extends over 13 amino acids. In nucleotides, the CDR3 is TGTGCCAGCAGTTACTCGAGCTCCTACGAGCAGTACTTC. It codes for CASSYSSSYEQYF.

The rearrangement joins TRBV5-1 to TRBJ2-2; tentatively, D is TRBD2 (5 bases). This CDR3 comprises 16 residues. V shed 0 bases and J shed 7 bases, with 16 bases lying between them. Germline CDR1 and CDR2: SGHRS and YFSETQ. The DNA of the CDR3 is TGCGCCAGCAGCTTGGAAGGTCGGGGTCAGATCGGGGAGCTGTTTTTT. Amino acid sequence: CASSLEGRGQIGELFF.

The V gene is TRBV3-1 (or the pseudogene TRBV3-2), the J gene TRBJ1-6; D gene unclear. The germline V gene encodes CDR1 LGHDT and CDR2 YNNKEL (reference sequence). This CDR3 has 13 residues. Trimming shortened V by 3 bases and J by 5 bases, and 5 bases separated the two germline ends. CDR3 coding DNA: TGTGCCAGCAGCCACGGGGATAATTCACCCCTCCACTTT. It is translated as CASSHGDNSPLHF.

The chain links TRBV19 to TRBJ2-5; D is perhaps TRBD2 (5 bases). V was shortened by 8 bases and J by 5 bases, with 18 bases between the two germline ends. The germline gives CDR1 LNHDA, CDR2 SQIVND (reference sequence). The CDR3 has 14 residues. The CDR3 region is CASAARFPGETQYF. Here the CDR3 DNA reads TGTGCCAGTGCAGCGCGCTTCCCGGGGGAGACCCAGTACTTC.

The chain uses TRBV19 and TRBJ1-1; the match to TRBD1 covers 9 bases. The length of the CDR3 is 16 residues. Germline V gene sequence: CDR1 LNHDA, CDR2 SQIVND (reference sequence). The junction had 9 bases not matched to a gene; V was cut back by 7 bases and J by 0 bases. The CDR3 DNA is TGTGCCAGTATCGGGTACCACAGGGGGCTGAACACTGAAGCTTTCTTT. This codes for CASIGYHRGLNTEAFF.

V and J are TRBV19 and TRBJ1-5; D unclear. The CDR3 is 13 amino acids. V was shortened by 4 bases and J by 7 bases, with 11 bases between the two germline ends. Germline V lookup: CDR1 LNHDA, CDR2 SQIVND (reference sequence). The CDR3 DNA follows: TGTGCCAGTAGTAAGACTATAAACCAGCCCCAGCATTTT. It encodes CASSKTINQPQHF. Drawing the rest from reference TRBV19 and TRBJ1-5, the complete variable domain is DGGITQSPKYLFRKEGQNVTLSCEQNLNHDAMYWYRQDPGQGLRLIYYSQIVNDFQKGDIAEGYSVSREKKESFPLTVTSAQKNPTAFYLCASSKTINQPQHFGDGTRLSIL.

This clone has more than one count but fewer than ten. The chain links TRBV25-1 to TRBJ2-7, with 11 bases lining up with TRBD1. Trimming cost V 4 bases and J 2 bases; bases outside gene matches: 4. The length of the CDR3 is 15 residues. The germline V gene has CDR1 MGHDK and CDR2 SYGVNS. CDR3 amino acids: CASSVGQGGTYEQYF. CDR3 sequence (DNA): TGTGCCAGCAGTGTGGGACAGGGGGGGACCTACGAGCAGTACTTC.

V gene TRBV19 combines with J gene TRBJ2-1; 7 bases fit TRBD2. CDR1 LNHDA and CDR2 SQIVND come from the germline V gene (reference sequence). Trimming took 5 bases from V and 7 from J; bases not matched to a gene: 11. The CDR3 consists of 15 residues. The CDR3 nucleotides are TGTGCCAGTAGTTCTTTTGGGGGAGGGTTGAATGAGCAGTTCTTC. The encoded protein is CASSSFGGGLNEQFF.

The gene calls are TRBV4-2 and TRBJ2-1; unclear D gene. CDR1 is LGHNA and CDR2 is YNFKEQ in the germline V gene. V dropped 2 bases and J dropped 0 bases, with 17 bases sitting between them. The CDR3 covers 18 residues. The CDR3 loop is CASSQLKAAASSYNEQFF. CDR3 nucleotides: TGTGCCAGCAGCCAACTCAAGGCCGCGGCGAGCTCCTACAATGAGCAGTTCTTC.

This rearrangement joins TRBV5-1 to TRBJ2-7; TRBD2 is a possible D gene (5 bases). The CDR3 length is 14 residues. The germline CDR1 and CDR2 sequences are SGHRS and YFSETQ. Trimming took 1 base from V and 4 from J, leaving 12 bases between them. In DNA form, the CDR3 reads TGCGCCAGCAGCTTGAGAGGGTATCGGTACGAGCAGTACTTC. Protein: CASSLRGYRYEQYF.

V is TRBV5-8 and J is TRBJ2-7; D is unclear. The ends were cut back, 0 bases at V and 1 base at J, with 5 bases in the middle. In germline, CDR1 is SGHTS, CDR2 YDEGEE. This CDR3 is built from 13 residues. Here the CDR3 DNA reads TGTGCCAGCAGCTTGGTCCAATCCTACGAGCAGTACTTC. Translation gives CASSLVQSYEQYF.

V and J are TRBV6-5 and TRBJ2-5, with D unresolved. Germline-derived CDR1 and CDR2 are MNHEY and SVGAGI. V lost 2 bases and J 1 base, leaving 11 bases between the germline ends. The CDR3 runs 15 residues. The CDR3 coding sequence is TGTGCCAGCAGTTACGGGCAGCTCCCCCAAGAGACCCAGTACTTC. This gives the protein CASSYGQLPQETQYF.

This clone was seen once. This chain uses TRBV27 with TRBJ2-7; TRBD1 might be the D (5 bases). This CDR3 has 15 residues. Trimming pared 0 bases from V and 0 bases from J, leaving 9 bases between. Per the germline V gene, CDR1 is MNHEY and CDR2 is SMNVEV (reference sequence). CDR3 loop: CASSLSAGLSYEQYF. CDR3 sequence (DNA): TGTGCCAGCAGTTTATCGGCAGGGCTCTCCTACGAGCAGTACTTC.

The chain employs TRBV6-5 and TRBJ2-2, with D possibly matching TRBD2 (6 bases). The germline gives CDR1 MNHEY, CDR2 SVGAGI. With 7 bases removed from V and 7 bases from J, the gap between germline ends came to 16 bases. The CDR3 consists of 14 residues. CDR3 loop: CASKGTGDFGELFF. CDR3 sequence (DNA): TGTGCCAGCAAGGGGACTGGGGACTTCGGGGAGCTGTTTTTT.

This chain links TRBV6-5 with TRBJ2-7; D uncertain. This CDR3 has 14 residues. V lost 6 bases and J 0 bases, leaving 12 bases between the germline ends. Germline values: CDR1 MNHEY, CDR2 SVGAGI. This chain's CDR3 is CASRPGVSSYEQYF. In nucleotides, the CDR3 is TGTGCCAGCAGGCCCGGAGTCAGCTCCTACGAGCAGTACTTC.

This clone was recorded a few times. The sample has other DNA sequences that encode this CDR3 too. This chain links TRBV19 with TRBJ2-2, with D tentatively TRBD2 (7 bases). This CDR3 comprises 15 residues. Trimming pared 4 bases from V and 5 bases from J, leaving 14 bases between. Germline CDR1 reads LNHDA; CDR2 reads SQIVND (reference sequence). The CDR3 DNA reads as TGTGCCAGTAGTACCCGGGGGGCTAGGACCGGGGAGCTGTTTTTT. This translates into CASSTRGARTGELFF.

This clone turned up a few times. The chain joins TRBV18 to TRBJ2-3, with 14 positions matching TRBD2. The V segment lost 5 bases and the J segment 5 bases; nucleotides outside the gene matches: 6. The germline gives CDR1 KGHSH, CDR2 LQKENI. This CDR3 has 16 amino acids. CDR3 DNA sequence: TGTGCCAGCTCATCGACTAGCGGGAGGGCGGGAGATACGCAGTATTTT. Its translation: CASSSTSGRAGDTQYF.